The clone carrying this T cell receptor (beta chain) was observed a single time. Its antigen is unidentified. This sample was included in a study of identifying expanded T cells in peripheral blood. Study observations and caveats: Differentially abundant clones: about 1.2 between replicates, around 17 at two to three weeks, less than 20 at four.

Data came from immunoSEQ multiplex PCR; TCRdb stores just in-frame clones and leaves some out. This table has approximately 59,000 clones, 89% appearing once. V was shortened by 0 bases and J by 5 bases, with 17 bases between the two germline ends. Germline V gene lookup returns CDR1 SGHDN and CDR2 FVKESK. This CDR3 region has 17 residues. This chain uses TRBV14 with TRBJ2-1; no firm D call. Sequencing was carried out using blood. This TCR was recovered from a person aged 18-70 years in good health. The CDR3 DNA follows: TGTGCCAGCAGCCAAGATGTCTATTTTAGTCCCCACAATGAGCAGTTCTTC. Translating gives CASSQDVYFSPHNEQFF.